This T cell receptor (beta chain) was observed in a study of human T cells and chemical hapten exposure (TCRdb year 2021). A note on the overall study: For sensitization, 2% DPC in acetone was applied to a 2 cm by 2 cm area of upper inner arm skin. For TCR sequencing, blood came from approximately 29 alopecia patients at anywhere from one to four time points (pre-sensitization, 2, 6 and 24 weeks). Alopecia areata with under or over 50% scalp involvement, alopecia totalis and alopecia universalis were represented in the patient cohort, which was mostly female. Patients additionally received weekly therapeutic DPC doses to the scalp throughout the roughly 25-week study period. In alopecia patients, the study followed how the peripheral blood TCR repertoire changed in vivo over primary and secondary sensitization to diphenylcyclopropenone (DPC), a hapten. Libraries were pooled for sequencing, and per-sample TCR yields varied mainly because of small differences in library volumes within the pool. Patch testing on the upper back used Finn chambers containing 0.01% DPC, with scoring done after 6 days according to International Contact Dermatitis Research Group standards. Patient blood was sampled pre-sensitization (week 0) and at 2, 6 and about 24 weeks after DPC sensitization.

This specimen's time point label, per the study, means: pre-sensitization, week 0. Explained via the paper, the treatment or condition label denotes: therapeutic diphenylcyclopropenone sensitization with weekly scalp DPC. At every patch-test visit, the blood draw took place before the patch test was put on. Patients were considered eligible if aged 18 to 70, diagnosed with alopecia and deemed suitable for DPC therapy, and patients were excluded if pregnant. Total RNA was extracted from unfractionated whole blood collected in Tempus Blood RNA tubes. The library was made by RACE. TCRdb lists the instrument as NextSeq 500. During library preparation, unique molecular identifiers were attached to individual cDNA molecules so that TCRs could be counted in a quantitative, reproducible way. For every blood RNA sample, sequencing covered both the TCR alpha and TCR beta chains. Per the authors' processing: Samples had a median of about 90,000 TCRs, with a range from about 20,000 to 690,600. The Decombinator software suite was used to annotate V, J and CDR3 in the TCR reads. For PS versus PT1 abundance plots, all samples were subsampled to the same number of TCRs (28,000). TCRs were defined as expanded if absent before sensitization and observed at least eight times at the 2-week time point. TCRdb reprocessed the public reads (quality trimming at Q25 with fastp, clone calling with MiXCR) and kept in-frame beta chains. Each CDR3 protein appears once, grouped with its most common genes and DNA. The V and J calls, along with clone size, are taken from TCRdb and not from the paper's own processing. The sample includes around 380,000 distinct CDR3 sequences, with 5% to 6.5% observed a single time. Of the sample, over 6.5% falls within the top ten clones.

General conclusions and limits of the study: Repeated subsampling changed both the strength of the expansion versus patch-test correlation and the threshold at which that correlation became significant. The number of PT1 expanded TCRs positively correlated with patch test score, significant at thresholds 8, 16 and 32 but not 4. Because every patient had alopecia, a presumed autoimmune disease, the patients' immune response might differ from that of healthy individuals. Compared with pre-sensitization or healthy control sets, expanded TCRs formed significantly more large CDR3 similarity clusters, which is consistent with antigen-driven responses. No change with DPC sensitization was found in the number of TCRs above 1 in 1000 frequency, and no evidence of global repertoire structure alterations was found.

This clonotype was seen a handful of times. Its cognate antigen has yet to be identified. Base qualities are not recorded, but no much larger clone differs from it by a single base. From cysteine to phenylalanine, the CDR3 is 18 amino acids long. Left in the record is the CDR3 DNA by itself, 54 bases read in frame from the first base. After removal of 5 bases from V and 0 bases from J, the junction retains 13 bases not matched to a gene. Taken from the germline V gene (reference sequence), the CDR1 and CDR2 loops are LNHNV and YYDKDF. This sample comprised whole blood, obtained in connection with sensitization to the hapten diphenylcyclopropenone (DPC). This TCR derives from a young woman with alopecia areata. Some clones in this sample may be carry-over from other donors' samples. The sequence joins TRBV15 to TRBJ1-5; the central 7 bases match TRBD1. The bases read TGTGCCACCAGCCTCCAGGGGGGGTTAATGTATAGCAATCAGCCCCAGCATTTT. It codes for CATSLQGGLMYSNQPQHF. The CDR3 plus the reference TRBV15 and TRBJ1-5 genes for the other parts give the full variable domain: DAMVIQNPRYQVTQFGKPVTLSCSQTLNHNVMYWYQQKSSQAPKLLFHYYDKDFNNEADTPDNFQSRRPNTSFCFLDIRSPGLGDTAMYLCATSLQGGLMYSNQPQHFGDGTRLSIL.